The 13 T cell receptor beta chains given below trace back to one sample, sequenced in a study of T cells in Graves' hyperthyroidism and ophthalmopathy. RNA transcripts yielded amplified TCR beta CDR3 regions. Primed by the HTBI set, a first-round RT-PCR was run on the TCR CDR3. TCRdb fed the multiplex PCR reads into MiXCR, producing one record per CDR3 protein. The profile shows fewer than 600,000 distinct CDR3 sequences, 12% to 15% of them singletons. Input material: blood. These receptors all stem from a woman aged 40 to 50 with Graves' hyperthyroidism.

The sample holds many counts of this clonotype. The CDR3 sequence: CASSSQAGVYNEQFF. The DNA for the CDR3 is TGTGCCAGCAGCTCCCAAGCGGGAGTCTACAATGAGCAGTTCTTC. V and J are TRBV7-2 and TRBJ2-1, with TRBD2 matching 8 bases. The CDR3 covers 15 residues. The V and J ends lost 4 bases and 3 bases, in that order; junction bases with no gene match: 5. Per germline, CDR1 SGHTA and CDR2 FQGNSA.

The V call is TRBV12-3 or TRBV12-4, the J call TRBJ2-1; 7 positions match TRBD2. V gave up 5 bases and J gave up 9 bases; unmatched junction bases: 10. The CDR3 has 14 residues. The DNA of the CDR3 is TGTGCCAGCAGTCCCTCGACTAGCCCCGGTGAGCAGTTCTTC. As protein: CASSPSTSPGEQFF.

This clonotype was recorded many times. The chain recombines TRBV28 with TRBJ2-3; 8 bases are a match to TRBD2. Germline V gene lookup returns CDR1 MDHEN and CDR2 SYDVKM. V lost 5 bases to trimming and J lost 3 bases; unmatched junction nucleotides: 10. The CDR3 has 16 residues. CDR3 sequence reads: CASSLDREGRTDTQYF. The CDR3 DNA is TGTGCCAGCAGTCTAGACCGGGAGGGTCGGACAGATACGCAGTATTTT.

This clonotype was picked up many times. The CDR3 here is CAWLPRDRASRAYEQYF. The DNA of the CDR3 is TGTGCCTGGCTTCCCCGGGACAGGGCCTCCAGGGCCTACGAGCAGTACTTC. This chain connects TRBV30 to TRBJ2-7; the match to TRBD1 covers 9 bases. CDR1 and CDR2 from the germline V gene are GTSNPN and SVGIG (reference sequence). J gave up 2 bases and V 5 bases, and 16 bases lay outside the gene matches. This CDR3 is built from 17 residues.

This clonotype was found once. The chain couples TRBV3-1 to TRBJ1-1; 7 nucleotides line up with TRBD1. CDR1 LGHDT and CDR2 YNNKEL come from the germline V gene (reference sequence). This CDR3 comprises 15 residues. Trimming at V came to 4 bases and at J to 2 bases, leaving 7 bases not matched to a gene. CDR3 DNA: TGTGCCAGCAGCCCCCCTGACAGGGATAACACTGAAGCTTTCTTT. It is translated as CASSPPDRDNTEAFF.

This clonotype was recorded a few times. The V and J genes are TRBV6-1 and TRBJ2-1; 11 bases are a match to TRBD2. CDR3 length: 15 amino acids. J lost 5 bases, V lost 6 bases, and 6 bases had no gene match. Germline V gives CDR1 MNHNS, CDR2 SASEGT. CDR3: CASSVIAGGHNEQFF. DNA of the CDR3: TGTGCCAGCAGCGTTATAGCGGGAGGGCACAATGAGCAGTTCTTC.

This clonotype was seen at least ten times. The chain is built from TRBV18 and TRBJ2-5; D might be TRBD2 (5 bases). V lost 2 bases and J lost 5, with 9 bases in between. The CDR3 has 13 residues. Germline V gene data show CDR1 as KGHSH and CDR2 as LQKENI. The CDR3 DNA sequence: TGTGCCAGCTCACCAAACTGGGAGGAGACCCAGTACTTC. Its translation: CASSPNWEETQYF.

This chain uses TRBV4-1 with TRBJ1-6; 7 bases align to TRBD1. From germline, CDR1 is MGHRA and CDR2 YSYEKL. J was trimmed by 10 bases and V by 0 bases; bases with no gene match: 9. The CDR3 totals 16 residues. CDR3 sequence reads: CASSQDQGTGESPLHF. In DNA form, the CDR3 reads TGCGCCAGCAGCCAAGATCAGGGAACAGGGGAATCACCCCTCCACTTT.

This chain joins TRBV9 and TRBJ2-2; 9 positions agree with TRBD1. The CDR3 is 16 amino acids. Losses at the gene ends were 0 bases for V and 4 bases for J; bases not matched to a gene: 4. Germline assignment: CDR1 SGDLS and CDR2 YYNGEE. Here the CDR3 reads CASSVVGQGSTGELFF. CDR3 bases: TGTGCCAGCAGCGTAGTCGGACAGGGGAGCACCGGGGAGCTGTTTTTT.

This clonotype was seen repeatedly, ten times or more. The chain is built from TRBV29-1 and TRBJ2-5; 7 bases are shared with TRBD1. The ends lost 3 bases at V and 1 base at J; junction bases unmatched: 8. The CDR3 consists of 15 residues. CDR1 and CDR2 from the germline V gene are SQVTM and ANQGSEA. The CDR3 DNA follows: TGCAGCGTTGACTTTAGGACAGGAATCCAAGAGACCCAGTACTTC. It is translated as CSVDFRTGIQETQYF.

This clonotype was found many times. This chain joins TRBV3-1 and TRBJ1-2; D may be TRBD1 (6 bases). Deletions cut 1 base from V and 4 bases from J, with 22 bases between. The CDR3 runs to 18 residues. CDR1 is LGHDT, CDR2 YNNKEL, per germline (reference sequence). DNA of the CDR3: TGTGCCAGCAGCCAAGTGCGATGGAAGGACAGTGACATCTATGGCTACACCTTC. Its translation: CASSQVRWKDSDIYGYTF. The variable domain in full, completed from reference TRBV3-1 and TRBJ1-2, reads DTAVSQTPKYLVTQMGNDKSIKCEQNLGHDTMYWYKQDSKKFLKIMFSYNNKELIINETVPNRFSPKSPDKAHLNLHINSLELGDSAVYFCASSQVRWKDSDIYGYTFGSGTRLTVV.

This clonotype was recorded at least ten times. The V and J genes are TRBV18 and TRBJ1-4; TRBD1 might be the D (5 bases). Trimming shortened V by 3 bases and J by 5 bases, and 10 bases separated the two germline ends. The germline V gene encodes CDR1 KGHSH and CDR2 LQKENI. The CDR3 consists of 14 residues. The DNA of the CDR3 is TGTGCCAGCTCACCTCCCCGGGGGAATGAAAAACTGTTTTTT. It specifies CASSPPRGNEKLFF.

This clonotype was seen many times. V and J are TRBV6-1 and TRBJ2-7, with D possibly matching TRBD2 (6 bases). V was clipped by 0 bases and J by 3 bases, with 12 bases between them. This CDR3 has 15 amino acids. The V gene's germline CDR1 is MNHNS and CDR2 SASEGT. Written as DNA, the CDR3 is TGTGCCAGCAGTGAAGCGAGCGGGCGGGGCTACGAGCAGTACTTC. Translating gives CASSEASGRGYEQYF.